A single sample gave rise to the 15 T cell receptor beta chains below, sequenced in a study of T cells in Graves' hyperthyroidism and ophthalmopathy. TCR beta CDR3 regions were amplified from RNA transcripts. First-round RT-PCR of the TCR CDR3 relied on the HTBI primer set. TCRdb called the multiplex PCR reads again in MiXCR, with one record for every CDR3 protein. The sample lists 800,000 or so distinct CDR3 sequences; around 38% were seen once. Source material: blood. These receptors were taken from a young man with Graves' hyperthyroidism.

This clonotype was found a few times. The chain recombines TRBV29-1 with TRBJ1-4; 8 nucleotides align to TRBD1. The CDR3 runs to 15 residues. V lost 0 bases, J lost 6 bases, and 6 bases stayed unmatched. Germline V gene lookup returns CDR1 SQVTM and CDR2 ANQGSEA. CDR3 DNA sequence: TGCAGCGTTGAAGACGTGGGACAGGCTGATGAAAAACTGTTTTTT. Translation gives CSVEDVGQADEKLFF.

This clonotype came up a few times. The V call is TRBV5-1, the J call TRBJ2-5, with 9 bases matching TRBD2. Germline V gives CDR1 SGHRS, CDR2 YFSETQ. CDR3 length: 14 amino acids. V lost 4 bases, J lost 3 bases, and 4 bases stayed unmatched. CDR3 nucleotide sequence: TGCGCCAGCAGCGGGGGACTAGCAGAAGAGACCCAGTACTTC. It encodes CASSGGLAEETQYF.

To note about this clonotype: The missing conserved phenylalanine or tryptophan at the end of this CDR3 makes a read error likely. This sequence joins TRBV7-8 and TRBJ2-7, with 8 bases lining up with TRBD2. Trimming at V came to 1 base and at J to 3 bases, leaving 8 bases not matched to a gene. CDR3 length equals 16 residues. From germline, CDR1 is SGHVS and CDR2 FQNEAQ. This CDR3 is CASSLGPPGGLYEQYL. The CDR3 DNA is TGTGCCAGCAGCTTAGGCCCCCCGGGGGGGCTCTACGAGCAGTACCTC.

This clonotype was picked up many times. CDR3 amino acids: CATNPQGRDTEAFF. CDR3 coding DNA: TGTGCCACGAACCCCCAGGGCAGGGACACTGAAGCTTTCTTT. The genes are TRBV10-3 and TRBJ1-1; tentative D call: TRBD1 (5 bases). V lost 10 bases and J lost 3, with 18 bases in between. CDR1 is ENHRY and CDR2 is SYGVKD in the germline V gene. CDR3 length equals 14 residues.

The sample holds many counts of this clonotype. The rearrangement uses TRBV10-1 and TRBJ1-1, with D possibly matching TRBD1 (6 bases). V was shortened by 3 bases and J by 1 base, with 9 bases between the two germline ends. The germline CDR1 and CDR2 sequences are WNHNN and SYGVQD (reference sequence). The CDR3 length is 14 residues. CDR3 DNA: TGCGCCAGCAGTGAAGACAGGTGGAACACTGAAGCTTTCTTT. Translation: CASSEDRWNTEAFF.

The chain combines TRBV19 with TRBJ1-2, with D maybe TRBD1 (5 bases). Trimming shortened V by 8 bases and J by 1 base, and 23 bases separated the two germline ends. The germline V gene has CDR1 LNHDA and CDR2 SQIVND (reference sequence). The CDR3 extends over 17 amino acids. DNA for the CDR3: TGTGCCAGTGTAGGCGGGACCAACACCGGGGATAACTATGGCTACACCTTC. This codes for CASVGGTNTGDNYGYTF.

This clonotype was observed many times. The V gene is TRBV2, the J gene TRBJ2-7; 7 bases fit TRBD2. Germline lookup yields CDR1 SNHLY and CDR2 FYNNEI. V trimming: 2 bases; J trimming: 8 bases; junction bases outside the gene matches: 3. The CDR3 sequence is 12 residues long. The CDR3 spells CASSERGGQQYF. CDR3 DNA sequence: TGTGCCAGCAGTGAACGCGGGGGACAGCAGTACTTC.

This clonotype was found many times. This chain links TRBV7-9 with TRBJ1-1; D is ambiguous. Germline V lookup: CDR1 SEHNR, CDR2 FQNEAQ (reference sequence). The V end lost 6 bases, the J end lost 11 bases, and 16 bases lay between the germline ends. This CDR3 spans 12 amino acids. As DNA, the CDR3 is TGTGCCAGCAGTCCCTCCCGCGGCATGGCTTTCTTT. Amino acids: CASSPSRGMAFF. The variable domain in full, completed from reference TRBV7-9 and TRBJ1-1, reads DTGVSQNPRHKITKRGQNVTFRCDPISEHNRLYWYRQTLGQGPEFLTYFQNEAQLEKSRLLSDRFSAERPKGSFSTLEIQRTEQGDSAMYLCASSPSRGMAFFGQGTRLTVV.

This clonotype was detected a few times. The J gene is TRBJ1-5, the V gene TRBV5-1; a weak D match, TRBD1 (5 bases). Looked up from germline, CDR1 is SGHRS and CDR2 is YFSETQ. This CDR3 has 15 amino acids. With 1 base removed from V and 3 bases from J, the gap between germline ends came to 11 bases. The CDR3 here is CASSLYPGLNQPQHF. The CDR3 DNA is TGCGCCAGCAGCTTGTACCCAGGGCTCAATCAGCCCCAGCATTTT.

This clonotype was seen many times. This chain joins TRBV2 and TRBJ2-5, with 7 bases that match TRBD1. The CDR3 extends over 14 amino acids. V shed 8 bases and J 5 bases; nucleotides not matched to a gene: 11. Germline V lookup: CDR1 SNHLY, CDR2 FYNNEI. This chain's CDR3 is CASHGQAVGETQYF. As DNA, the CDR3 is TGTGCCAGCCATGGACAGGCGGTAGGCGAGACCCAGTACTTC. The complete variable domain, with remaining parts taken from reference TRBV2 and TRBJ2-5, reads EPEVTQTPSHQVTQMGQEVILRCVPISNHLYFYWYRQILGQKVEFLVSFYNNEISEKSEIFDDQFSVERPDGSNFTLKIRSTKLEDSAMYFCASHGQAVGETQYFGPGTRLLVL.

The chain recombines TRBV13 with TRBJ1-1; 8 positions match TRBD1. Germline CDR1 reads PRHDT; CDR2 reads FYEKMQ (reference sequence). The V and J ends lost 5 bases and 9 bases, in that order; junction bases with no gene match: 5. CDR3 size: 12 residues. CDR3 sequence reads: CASSPPGGKAFF. In nucleotides, the CDR3 is TGTGCCAGCAGCCCTCCAGGGGGCAAAGCTTTCTTT.

This clonotype appeared many times. The chain has TRBV20-1 and TRBJ1-1, with 7 bases that match TRBD1. The CDR3 totals 16 residues. Germline CDR1 DFQATT, CDR2 SNEGSKA (reference sequence). V lost 0 bases, J lost 3 bases, and 10 bases stayed unmatched. CDR3 region: CSARDRNRGGHTEAFF. The DNA for the CDR3 is TGCAGTGCTAGAGACCGAAACAGGGGCGGTCACACTGAAGCTTTCTTT.

The chain recombines TRBV10-3 with TRBJ2-5; 10 bases line up with TRBD1. Germline CDR1 and CDR2: ENHRY and SYGVKD. CDR3 length: 14 residues. V gave up 10 bases and J gave up 4 bases; unmatched junction bases: 9. CDR3 DNA: TGTGCCACCGGGACAGGGGCCTCTGGAGAGACCCAGTACTTC. This sequence encodes CATGTGASGETQYF.

Worth noting for this clonotype: At one end, the junction sequence differs from germline, possibly due to a read error. This rearrangement joins TRBV7-8 to TRBJ1-5; D may be TRBD1 (5 bases). Germline CDR1 is SGHVS and CDR2 is FQNEAQ. The CDR3 has 16 residues. Here the CDR3 DNA reads TGTACCAGCAGCTTAGGGGCGGGGCGGAGCAATCAGCCCCAGCATTTT. This gives the protein CTSSLGAGRSNQPQHF.

This clonotype was counted only a few times. The rearrangement uses TRBV7-9 and TRBJ2-7, with 7 bases matching TRBD2. The germline V gene has CDR1 SEHNR and CDR2 FQNEAQ (reference sequence). This CDR3 comprises 16 residues. The V and J ends lost 5 bases and 2 bases, in that order; junction bases with no gene match: 12. In DNA form, the CDR3 reads TGTGCCAGCAGCCCCCCGCGCAAGGGAGGGGCCTACGAGCAGTACTTC. It specifies CASSPPRKGGAYEQYF. The complete variable domain, with remaining parts taken from reference TRBV7-9 and TRBJ2-7, reads DTGVSQNPRHKITKRGQNVTFRCDPISEHNRLYWYRQTLGQGPEFLTYFQNEAQLEKSRLLSDRFSAERPKGSFSTLEIQRTEQGDSAMYLCASSPPRKGGAYEQYFGPGTRLTVT.